This T cell receptor beta chain was sequenced in a study of blood T cells in healthy people across ages. Study-wide results and limits: Naive T cell percentage and TCR beta diversity correlated strongly.

In regard to this clonotype: Its target is unknown.

This CDR3 region has 15 residues. V shed 9 bases and J shed 2 bases, with 20 bases lying between them. The germline gives CDR1 LGHDT, CDR2 YNNKEL (reference sequence). A second PCR, run for roughly 6 to 11 cycles, used a sample-barcoded 5' primer plus a J-beta primer mix. TCRdb itself ran the 5' RACE reads through MiXCR, one entry per CDR3 protein. There are some 890,000 distinct CDR3 sequences in the sample; almost 30% occur only once, and roughly a tenth lies in the top ten. A further study also used this sample, focusing on T cells of mothers and their children. As that study records: The yield was over 9 million TCR beta CDR3 reads from each mother and 2.5 million to 3 million from each child. Related mother-child pairs shared slightly more overlap than unrelated pairs, but the difference was non-significant.

Sequencing used blood. This sequence was found in a middle-aged woman in good health. The genes are TRBV3-1 and TRBJ2-7; D is possibly TRBD1 (6 bases). CDR3 bases: TGTGCCAGTGGGGTGGGGGCTTTTGGACCCTACGAGCAGTACTTC. Its translation is CASGVGAFGPYEQYF.